This is a list of T cell receptor beta chains from one sample in a study of shared clonotypes between healthy human individuals. Some clones are missing from TCRdb's copy, which holds only in-frame ones; the method was immunoSEQ multiplex PCR. Of 950,000 to 1,200,000 clones in the sample, roughly 77% were seen once. Sequenced sample: memory CD4+ T cells from PBMCs. The receptor set was obtained from a man aged 18-30 years in good health. Some clones in this sample may be carry-over from other donors' samples. Both conserved end residues are trimmed from each CDR3.

cdr3_aa	v_call	j_call
AWSQNTDTQY	TRBV30	TRBJ2-3
ASRSGGTSGYNEQF	TRBV19	TRBJ2-1
ASSLGSYGYT	TRBV28	TRBJ1-2
ASSGTTGNRNQPQH	TRBV2	TRBJ1-5
ASSPPGTYIYEQY	TRBV18	TRBJ2-7
ASRTGSGGYT	TRBV19	TRBJ1-2
ASSRGINTEAF	TRBV5-1	TRBJ1-1
ASSALGPVYGYT	TRBV6-1	TRBJ1-2
ASSLLNVNQPQH	TRBV7-2	TRBJ1-5
ASSSPGTGVNYGYT	TRBV28	TRBJ1-2
ASSWGVSELF	TRBV28	TRBJ1-4
ASSLLAGVSNEQF	TRBV7-2	TRBJ2-1
ASSQETSGRDTQY	TRBV4-2	TRBJ2-3
AGRGTGDEQY	TRBV10-1	TRBJ2-7
ASSSSGRYEQY	TRBV28	TRBJ2-7
ASSYRAYTDTQY	TRBV6-5	TRBJ2-3
ASSPPGQSRGEKLF	TRBV18	TRBJ1-4
ASSSLTGGNQPQH	TRBV28	TRBJ1-5
AWARDLTSTGELF	TRBV30	TRBJ2-2
ASSTVGRNYEQY	TRBV6-5	-
ASSGGENYGYT	TRBV18	TRBJ1-2
ASSILGTTGSYEQY	TRBV19	TRBJ2-7
AGLAGGPDTQY	TRBV2	TRBJ2-3
ASSLDRAAKNIQY	TRBV5-4	TRBJ2-4
ASSRTPGQENTEAF	TRBV4-1	TRBJ1-1
ASSPTGTGVTYEQY	TRBV18	TRBJ2-7
ASSPTTSGGPGELF	TRBV11-3	TRBJ2-2
ASSVLAGGQETQY	TRBV9	TRBJ2-5
ASSIGTSGPDTQY	TRBV2	TRBJ2-3
SVTPPGQASYEQY	TRBV29-1	TRBJ2-7
ASMNKVLTGELF	TRBV7-9	TRBJ2-2
ASSLLGGRVAGELF	TRBV5-6	TRBJ2-2
ASSLDKNTEAF	TRBV5-1	TRBJ1-1
ASSQLRLGENIQY	TRBV4-1	TRBJ2-4
ASRTSGVNTGELF	TRBV6-6	TRBJ2-2
AWTVEGRGTEAF	TRBV30	TRBJ1-1
ASSSPIRTSGRRQY	TRBV27	TRBJ2-3
ASSQDRAGGVF	TRBV4-3	TRBJ2-2
ASSLAGARSYEQY	TRBV4-1	TRBJ2-7
ASSVDVFTYEQY	TRBV9	TRBJ2-7
ASSAPLAGAYNEQF	TRBV28	TRBJ2-1
ASSYTGTEAF	TRBV6-6	TRBJ1-1
ASSNILGGEKLF	TRBV5-1	TRBJ1-4
ASSFPGGGPVREKLF	TRBV28	TRBJ1-4
ASSGEGGVNTEAF	TRBV6-1	TRBJ1-1
ASSEQGNYGYT	TRBV27	TRBJ1-2
ASSLGGTSSEQY	TRBV11-3	TRBJ2-7
ASSRAEVAGELF	TRBV18	TRBJ2-2
AWRPVGGTDTQY	TRBV30	TRBJ2-3
ASSIGRGRRLGYGYT	TRBV19	TRBJ1-2
ASSNNDGAF	TRBV7-3	TRBJ1-1
ASSTPPGWGTDTQY	TRBV27	TRBJ2-3
ASSLVVASLRGEQF	TRBV7-2	TRBJ2-1
ASSSWPEETEAF	TRBV6-5	TRBJ1-1